The next 16 T cell receptor beta chains were all read from a single sample in a study of CD8+ T cells in alopecia areata. The authors extracted RNA and reverse transcribed it into cDNA as the sequencing template. The repertoire was sequenced with immunoSEQ multiplex PCR; TCRdb's copy has only in-frame clones and lacks some. The sample yields 200,000 to 250,000 clones, more than 55% seen once. The sequencing sample was made of CD8+ T cells sorted from blood. The receptors stem from a human donor in good health.

The gene calls are TRBV27 and TRBJ1-1; TRBD1 might be the D (6 bases). Germline V lookup: CDR1 MNHEY, CDR2 SMNVEV (reference sequence). Trimming cost V 6 bases and J 0 bases, with 11 bases left between them. The CDR3 is made up of 14 amino acids. CDR3 sequence: CASSRGQVNTEAFF. The CDR3 bases are TGTGCCAGCAGCAGGGGACAAGTGAACACTGAAGCTTTCTTT.

The J gene is TRBJ2-5, the V gene TRBV9, with TRBD2 matching over 9 bases. The CDR3 is 16 amino acids. The trim removed 4 bases at V and 6 bases at J, leaving 13 bases unmatched. Germline values: CDR1 SGDLS, CDR2 YYNGEE. CDR3 in DNA: TGTGCCAGCAGCTCCAACCCCGGGACTAGCTGGAAGACCCAGTACTTC. Translating gives CASSSNPGTSWKTQYF.

V usage is TRBV4-1 and J usage is TRBJ2-3; D not certain. V lost 8 bases and J 0 bases, leaving 9 bases between the germline ends. Looked up from germline, CDR1 is MGHRA and CDR2 is YSYEKL. The CDR3 is 13 amino acids. CDR3 in DNA: TGCGCCAGCCGTCCAGCCAGCACAGATACGCAGTATTTT. Its translation is CASRPASTDTQYF.

This clone was counted only a few times. CDR3 coding DNA: TGTGCCTGGAGTGCGGGACAGTTTAGCACAGATACGCAGTATTTT. It specifies CAWSAGQFSTDTQYF. The chain links TRBV30 to TRBJ2-3; 7 positions agree with TRBD1. Germline V gene sequence: CDR1 GTSNPN, CDR2 SVGIG (reference sequence). The length of the CDR3 is 15 residues. V shed 1 base and J 0 bases; nucleotides not matched to a gene: 4.

This clone occurred a few times. This rearrangement joins TRBV2 to TRBJ1-4, with a weak D call TRBD1 (5 bases). V was cut by 3 bases and J by 9 bases, with 20 bases left in between. Germline V gene sequence: CDR1 SNHLY, CDR2 FYNNEI. The length of the CDR3 is 16 residues. CDR3 nucleotides: TGTGCCAGCAGTGAGTTTTGGCTCCTCGAGGGGAAAAAACTGTTTTTT. Translating it yields CASSEFWLLEGKKLFF.

The rearrangement uses TRBV28 and TRBJ1-2; 9 bases match TRBD1. In germline, CDR1 is MDHEN, CDR2 SYDVKM. This CDR3 spans 14 amino acids. The V and J ends lost 2 bases and 2 bases, in that order; junction bases with no gene match: 0. The DNA of the CDR3 is TGTGCCAGCAGTTTAGGACAGGGGAACTATGGCTACACCTTC. It translates to CASSLGQGNYGYTF.

This clone has more than one count but fewer than ten. This rearrangement joins TRBV28 to TRBJ2-1, with TRBD2 matching over 9 bases. Trimming cost V 4 bases and J 5 bases; bases outside gene matches: 6. CDR3 length: 15 residues. Germline V gives CDR1 MDHEN, CDR2 SYDVKM. DNA for the CDR3: TGTGCCAGCAGTTCGTGGACTAGCGCGCACAATGAGCAGTTCTTC. This gives the protein CASSSWTSAHNEQFF. Filled out from reference TRBV28 and TRBJ2-1, the complete variable domain reads DVKVTQSSRYLVKRTGEKVFLECVQDMDHENMFWYRQDPGLGLRLIYFSYDVKMKEKGDIPEGYSVSREKKERFSLILESASTNQTSMYLCASSSWTSAHNEQFFGPGTRLTVL.

The chain combines TRBV11-2 with TRBJ1-4; D unresolved. CDR3 length: 13 residues. Germline lookup yields CDR1 SGHAT and CDR2 FQNNGV. Trimming removed 5 bases from V and 3 bases from J, with 7 bases in between. The CDR3 bases are TGTGCCAGCAGCCCCTTGGCTAATGAAAAACTGTTTTTT. Translating it yields CASSPLANEKLFF.

This sequence joins TRBV29-1 and TRBJ1-1; D gene ambiguous. The V end was cut by 5 bases, the J end by 0 bases, with 10 bases between. This CDR3 is 13 amino acids long. Germline V gene sequence: CDR1 SQVTM, CDR2 ANQGSEA. The CDR3 reads CSVRENMNTEAFF. Here the CDR3 DNA reads TGCAGCGTTAGGGAGAATATGAACACTGAAGCTTTCTTT. The variable domain in full, completed from reference TRBV29-1 and TRBJ1-1, reads SAVISQKPSRDICQRGTSLTIQCQVDSQVTMMFWYRQQPGQSLTLIATANQGSEATYESGFVIDKFPISRPNLTFSTLTVSNMSPEDSSIYLCSVRENMNTEAFFGQGTRLTVV.

This chain links TRBV9 with TRBJ2-5; D is possibly TRBD1 (5 bases). V was pared by 6 bases and J by 5 bases, with 17 bases between. This CDR3 has 14 residues. The germline CDR1 and CDR2 sequences are SGDLS and YYNGEE. The CDR3 here is CASTRSGATETQYF. In DNA, the CDR3 is TGTGCCAGCACCCGTAGTGGGGCGACGGAGACCCAGTACTTC. Together with reference TRBV9 and TRBJ2-5, the CDR3 gives the full variable domain: DSGVTQTPKHLITATGQRVTLRCSPRSGDLSVYWYQQSLDQGLQFLIQYYNGEERAKGNILERFSAQQFPDLHSELNLSSLELGDSALYFCASTRSGATETQYFGPGTRLLVL.

This clone was found a few times. The chain combines TRBV19 with TRBJ1-1; D might be TRBD1 (5 bases). The V gene lost 3 bases and the J gene lost 8 bases, with 10 bases spanning the gap. The CDR3 sequence is 12 residues long. Germline CDR1 is LNHDA and CDR2 is SQIVND (reference sequence). CDR3 loop: CASSINRLEAFF. The CDR3 DNA is TGTGCCAGTAGTATCAACAGGCTGGAAGCTTTCTTT.

The CDR3 loop is CASSLSTRPYNEQFF. The CDR3, as DNA: TGTGCCAGCAGCTTGAGCACTAGACCCTACAATGAGCAGTTCTTC. The chain uses TRBV5-4 and TRBJ2-1; D possibly corresponds to TRBD2 (5 bases). Germline CDR1 reads SGHNT; CDR2 reads YYREEE (reference sequence). Trimming took 1 base from V and 2 from J, leaving 10 bases between them. The CDR3 is made up of 15 amino acids.

V and J are TRBV29-1 and TRBJ1-4; D call uncertain. This CDR3 has 12 residues. Germline CDR1 is SQVTM and CDR2 is ANQGSEA. The ends were cut back, 6 bases at V and 3 bases at J, with 8 bases in the middle. CDR3 amino acids: CSVAESNEKLFF. For the CDR3, the DNA is TGCAGCGTGGCCGAATCTAATGAAAAACTGTTTTTT.

This clone was counted a few times. This chain joins TRBV19 and TRBJ1-1; D is ambiguous. V lost 2 bases to trimming and J lost 1 base, with 5 bases between them. Germline-derived CDR1 and CDR2 are LNHDA and SQIVND (reference sequence). The CDR3 sequence is 13 residues long. CDR3 coding DNA: TGTGCCAGTAGTATACGGTGGAACACTGAAGCTTTCTTT. This encodes CASSIRWNTEAFF.

This chain links TRBV9 with TRBJ2-7, with D unclear. CDR3 length: 14 amino acids. Trimming shortened V by 0 bases and J by 6 bases, and 13 bases separated the two germline ends. The germline gives CDR1 SGDLS, CDR2 YYNGEE. Here the CDR3 reads CASSVDLDVREQYF. The CDR3 bases are TGTGCCAGCAGCGTAGATTTAGACGTCCGCGAGCAGTACTTC.

The chain carries TRBV4-1 and TRBJ2-3; tentatively, D is TRBD1 (8 bases). The CDR3 is 15 residues long. V was cut by 3 bases and J by 6 bases, with 16 bases left in between. CDR1 is MGHRA and CDR2 is YSYEKL in the germline V gene. The CDR3 loop reads CASSHQDREGDTQYF. DNA for the CDR3: TGCGCCAGCAGCCACCAGGACAGGGAGGGGGATACGCAGTATTTT.